These 25 T cell receptor beta chains were sequenced from one sample in a study of cytomegalovirus exposure and HLA in healthy donors. PCR employed 60 Vbeta and 13 Jbeta primers. The table came from immunoSEQ multiplex PCR; TCRdb's copy has only in-frame clones and leaves some out. The sample lists 150,000 to 200,000 clones, more than 70% occurring once. What was sequenced was PBMCs. The receptors were gathered from a woman in her 40s in good health and CMV-seropositive.

The chain recombines TRBV11-2 with TRBJ2-1, with D tentatively TRBD1 (7 bases). Trimming stripped 5 bases from V and 5 bases from J, with 16 bases between. The CDR3 has 15 amino acids. From germline, CDR1 is SGHAT and CDR2 FQNNGV. Here the CDR3 reads CASSPQGGTNNEQFF. CDR3 in DNA: TGTGCCAGCAGCCCCCAGGGGGGCACCAACAATGAGCAGTTCTTC.

V usage is TRBV7-9 and J usage is TRBJ1-4; D gene ambiguous. CDR3 length equals 18 residues. Germline assignment: CDR1 SEHNR and CDR2 FQNEAQ (reference sequence). V was clipped by 5 bases and J by 3 bases, with 22 bases between them. CDR3 nucleotides: TGTGCCAGCAGCCCCCGCCCCCGGGGAGGGAGATCTAATGAAAAACTGTTTTTT. Translating gives CASSPRPRGGRSNEKLFF.

The chain recombines TRBV10-1 with TRBJ2-1; TRBD2 matches at 12 bases. CDR1 and CDR2 from the germline V gene are WNHNN and SYGVQD (reference sequence). The CDR3 is 18 residues long. With V trimmed by 2 bases and J by 0 bases, 5 bases remained unmatched. The CDR3 sequence is CASSEPLAGGSSYNEQFF. The CDR3 DNA reads as TGCGCCAGCAGTGAGCCCCTAGCGGGAGGGAGCTCCTACAATGAGCAGTTCTTC.

This clone has just a few counts. The V call is TRBV9, the J call TRBJ2-5, with TRBD2 matching over 10 bases. The CDR3 has 17 amino acids. CDR1 and CDR2 from the germline V gene are SGDLS and YYNGEE. Trimming removed 0 bases from V and 5 bases from J; junction bases left unmatched: 10. Here the CDR3 reads CASSVGASGRGGETQYF. The CDR3 region has the DNA TGTGCCAGCAGCGTAGGGGCTAGCGGGAGAGGAGGGGAGACCCAGTACTTC. The full variable domain, its missing parts supplied by reference TRBV9 and TRBJ2-5, is DSGVTQTPKHLITATGQRVTLRCSPRSGDLSVYWYQQSLDQGLQFLIQYYNGEERAKGNILERFSAQQFPDLHSELNLSSLELGDSALYFCASSVGASGRGGETQYFGPGTRLLVL.

The genes are TRBV27 and TRBJ2-1, with 7 bases that match TRBD1. V lost 4 bases, J lost 7 bases, and 13 bases stayed unmatched. CDR3 size: 16 residues. CDR1 and CDR2 from the germline V gene are MNHEY and SMNVEV (reference sequence). CDR3 sequence: CASSSIDRVGANEQFF. As DNA, the CDR3 is TGTGCCAGCAGTTCGATCGACAGGGTAGGCGCGAATGAGCAGTTCTTC.

The rearrangement joins TRBV7-6 to TRBJ2-7; TRBD2 matches at 7 bases. CDR3 length: 16 residues. Germline V lookup: CDR1 SGHVS, CDR2 FNYEAQ. The V and J ends lost 1 base and 0 bases, in that order; junction bases with no gene match: 6. CDR3 protein: CASSLVPGRFSYEQYF. The DNA for the CDR3 is TGTGCCAGCAGCTTAGTTCCCGGGAGGTTCTCCTACGAGCAGTACTTC. The full variable domain, with the rest looked up from reference TRBV7-6 and TRBJ2-7, is GAGVSQSPRYKVTKRGQDVALRCDPISGHVSLYWYRQALGQGPEFLTYFNYEAQQDKSGLPNDRFSAERPEGSISTLTIQRTEQRDSAMYRCASSLVPGRFSYEQYFGPGTRLTVT.

This clone was detected once. The CDR3, as DNA: TGTGCCAGCAGCCCATCGAGGGCGGGAGGCACCACAGATACGCAGTATTTT. Its translation: CASSPSRAGGTTDTQYF. This chain uses TRBV7-6 with TRBJ2-3, with 8 bases identical to TRBD2. V shed 5 bases and J 2 bases; nucleotides not matched to a gene: 12. The germline V gene has CDR1 SGHVS and CDR2 FNYEAQ. The CDR3 is made up of 17 amino acids.

V gene TRBV28 combines with J gene TRBJ2-7, with 7 bases identical to TRBD1. V trimming: 6 bases; J trimming: 6 bases; junction bases outside the gene matches: 11. Germline CDR1 MDHEN, CDR2 SYDVKM. The length of the CDR3 is 14 residues. CDR3 sequence reads: CASRSRRTGGEQYF. CDR3 sequence (DNA): TGTGCCAGCAGGTCCCGCCGGACAGGTGGCGAGCAGTACTTC. Together with reference TRBV28 and TRBJ2-7, the CDR3 gives the full variable domain: DVKVTQSSRYLVKRTGEKVFLECVQDMDHENMFWYRQDPGLGLRLIYFSYDVKMKEKGDIPEGYSVSREKKERFSLILESASTNQTSMYLCASRSRRTGGEQYFGPGTRLTVT.

The V and J genes are TRBV19 and TRBJ2-7; weak D call: TRBD2 (6 bases). This CDR3 comprises 14 residues. V dropped 8 bases and J dropped 2 bases, with 16 bases sitting between them. The germline V gene encodes CDR1 LNHDA and CDR2 SQIVND (reference sequence). CDR3 sequence: CASSRDLSTYEQYF. As DNA, the CDR3 is TGTGCCAGTTCACGGGACTTATCAACCTACGAGCAGTACTTC. Supplemented by reference TRBV19 and TRBJ2-7, the full variable domain reads DGGITQSPKYLFRKEGQNVTLSCEQNLNHDAMYWYRQDPGQGLRLIYYSQIVNDFQKGDIAEGYSVSREKKESFPLTVTSAQKNPTAFYLCASSRDLSTYEQYFGPGTRLTVT.

A note on this clone: Within the sample, other DNA sequences also encode this same CDR3. The chain has TRBV5-1 and TRBJ1-1; tentatively, D is TRBD1 (5 bases). This CDR3 has 14 residues. Germline CDR1 reads SGHRS; CDR2 reads YFSETQ. The V end was cut by 0 bases, the J end by 1 base, with 7 bases between. CDR3 sequence: CASSLGQTNTEAFF. For the CDR3, the DNA is TGCGCCAGCAGCTTGGGACAGACGAACACTGAAGCTTTCTTT.

This sequence joins TRBV13 and TRBJ2-1; weak D call: TRBD2 (5 bases). Per the germline V gene, CDR1 is PRHDT and CDR2 is FYEKMQ (reference sequence). This CDR3 has 13 amino acids. The V end lost 4 bases, the J end lost 9 bases, and 13 bases lay between the germline ends. CDR3 sequence reads: CASSSTRVGEQFF. CDR3 DNA sequence: TGTGCCAGCAGCTCAACGAGGGTAGGTGAGCAGTTCTTC. The full variable domain, completed using reference TRBV13 and TRBJ2-1, is AAGVIQSPRHLIKEKRETATLKCYPIPRHDTVYWYQQGPGQDPQFLISFYEKMQSDKGSIPDRFSAQQFSDYHSELNMSSLELGDSALYFCASSSTRVGEQFFGPGTRLTVL.

This clone was seen only a few times. This chain uses TRBV29-1 with TRBJ2-1; D is unclear. This CDR3 is 12 amino acids long. Germline CDR1 SQVTM, CDR2 ANQGSEA. Between the trimmed V and J ends, which lost 6 bases and 0 bases, there was a span of 6 bases. The CDR3 DNA is TGCAGCGTATCGTCCTCCTACAATGAGCAGTTCTTC. The encoded protein is CSVSSSYNEQFF.

The V gene is TRBV28, the J gene TRBJ1-3, with D possibly matching TRBD1 (5 bases). This CDR3 contains 11 residues. Deletions cut 10 bases from V and 2 bases from J, with 6 bases between. CDR1 MDHEN and CDR2 SYDVKM come from the germline V gene. The CDR3 is CATGPGNTIYF. The CDR3 bases are TGTGCCACAGGGCCTGGAAACACCATATATTTT.

The gene calls are TRBV6-5 and TRBJ1-2; 7 positions agree with TRBD1. This CDR3 is 14 amino acids long. Germline V gene data show CDR1 as MNHEY and CDR2 as SVGAGI. V shed 7 bases, J shed 8 bases, and the junction held 13 bases outside the gene matches. CDR3 loop: CASIPDRDYRGYTF. CDR3 nucleotide sequence: TGTGCCAGCATTCCTGACAGGGATTACAGAGGCTACACCTTC.

The chain couples TRBV6-1 to TRBJ2-7; the D gene is possibly TRBD1 (6 bases). This CDR3 region has 14 residues. V was pared by 2 bases and J by 3 bases, with 11 bases between. Germline values: CDR1 MNHNS, CDR2 SASEGT. CDR3 nucleotides: TGTGCCAGCAGTGAAAGGACAGAAATCTACGAGCAGTACTTC. It yields the protein CASSERTEIYEQYF.

The chain is built from TRBV28 and TRBJ1-5; D not certain. Trimming removed 8 bases from V and 0 bases from J, with 14 bases in between. In germline, CDR1 is MDHEN, CDR2 SYDVKM. The CDR3 length is 15 residues. The CDR3 loop is CASAPEAYSNQPQHF. For the CDR3, the DNA is TGTGCCAGCGCCCCCGAGGCTTATAGCAATCAGCCCCAGCATTTT.

The chain combines TRBV18 with TRBJ1-1; D is uncertain. Germline loops: CDR1 KGHSH, CDR2 LQKENI. The CDR3 runs 14 residues. Between the trimmed V and J ends, which lost 3 bases and 5 bases, there was a span of 13 bases. This chain's CDR3 is CASSPEWGGTEAFF. CDR3 sequence (DNA): TGTGCCAGCTCACCGGAGTGGGGAGGAACTGAAGCTTTCTTT.

The chain joins TRBV6-6 to TRBJ1-4, with D perhaps matching TRBD1 (6 bases). This CDR3 region has 14 residues. V shed 7 bases and J shed 7 bases, with 16 bases lying between them. CDR1 and CDR2 from the germline V gene are MNHNY and SVGAGI (reference sequence). CDR3 region: CASTRGGSGEKLFF. CDR3 nucleotides: TGTGCCAGCACCCGAGGGGGAAGTGGTGAAAAACTGTTTTTT.

This rearrangement joins TRBV28 to TRBJ2-6; weak D call: TRBD1 (5 bases). There are 17 residues in the CDR3. The V end was cut by 2 bases, the J end by 0 bases, with 11 bases between. Germline lookup yields CDR1 MDHEN and CDR2 SYDVKM. The CDR3 region is CASSLRGLSSGANVLTF. The CDR3 bases are TGTGCCAGCAGTTTAAGGGGTCTCAGCTCTGGGGCCAACGTCCTGACTTTC.

V is TRBV4-1 and J is TRBJ2-3, with 9 bases fitting TRBD2. Losses at the gene ends were 1 base for V and 2 bases for J; bases not matched to a gene: 7. Germline V gene sequence: CDR1 MGHRA, CDR2 YSYEKL. This CDR3 region has 17 residues. This CDR3 is CASSQARLAADTDTQYF. The CDR3 DNA follows: TGCGCCAGCAGCCAAGCCAGACTAGCGGCCGACACAGATACGCAGTATTTT.

The V call is TRBV29-1, the J call TRBJ2-5; TRBD2 agrees at 10 bases. The J call is doubtful: the DNA matches TRBJ2-7 better. The CDR3 runs 14 residues. CDR1 is SQVTM, CDR2 ANQGSEA, per germline. CDR3 nucleotide sequence: TGCAGCGTCGGTCCTACTAGCGGGACCTACGAGCAGTACTTC. Protein product: CSVGPTSGTYEQYF.

The J gene is TRBJ1-2, the V gene TRBV19; maybe TRBD1 (6 bases). The CDR3 spans 13 residues. Between the trimmed V and J ends, which lost 3 bases and 8 bases, there was a span of 13 bases. CDR1 LNHDA and CDR2 SQIVND come from the germline V gene (reference sequence). The CDR3 DNA follows: TGTGCCAGTAGTATCACAGGGTCTAAGGGCTACACCTTC. This gives the protein CASSITGSKGYTF.

V is TRBV5-1 and J is TRBJ1-5, with unresolved D. The CDR3 extends over 14 amino acids. V was pared by 1 base and J by 6 bases, with 11 bases between. The germline CDR1 and CDR2 sequences are SGHRS and YFSETQ. CDR3 DNA: TGCGCCAGCAGCTTGAATGGATACAGTCAGCCCCAGCATTTT. Translating gives CASSLNGYSQPQHF. The variable domain in full, completed from reference TRBV5-1 and TRBJ1-5, reads KAGVTQTPRYLIKTRGQQVTLSCSPISGHRSVSWYQQTPGQGLQFLFEYFSETQRNKGNFPGRFSGRQFSNSRSEMNVSTLELGDSALYLCASSLNGYSQPQHFGDGTRLSIL.

This chain uses TRBV6-5 with TRBJ1-1, with D possibly TRBD1 on 6 matching bases. CDR1 is MNHEY and CDR2 is SVGAGI in the germline V gene. Deletions cut 8 bases from V and 3 bases from J, with 13 bases between. The CDR3 has 13 residues. CDR3 nucleotides: TGTGCCAGCTGGGCTCACAGGGACACTGAAGCTTTCTTT. Translating gives CASWAHRDTEAFF.

The chain joins TRBV10-1 to TRBJ2-7, with 9 nucleotides matching TRBD1. Germline V CDR1 and CDR2: WNHNN, SYGVQD (reference sequence). This CDR3 comprises 15 residues. V shed 3 bases, J shed 5 bases, and the junction held 8 bases outside the gene matches. CDR3 DNA sequence: TGCGCCAGCAGTGATTCCGGGACAGGGATCAACGAGCAGTACTTC. The encoded protein is CASSDSGTGINEQYF.